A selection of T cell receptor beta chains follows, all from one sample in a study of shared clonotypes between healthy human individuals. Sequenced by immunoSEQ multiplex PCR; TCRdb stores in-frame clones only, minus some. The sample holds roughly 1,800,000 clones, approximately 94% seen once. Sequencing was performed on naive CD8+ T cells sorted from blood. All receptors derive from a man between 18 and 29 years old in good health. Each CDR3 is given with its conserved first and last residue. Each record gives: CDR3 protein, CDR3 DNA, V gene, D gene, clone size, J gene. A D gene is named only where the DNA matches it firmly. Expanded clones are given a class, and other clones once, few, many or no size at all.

CASSITGGLYEQYF	TGTGCCAGTAGTATAACCGGGGGACTTTACGAGCAGTACTTC	TRBV19	-	-	TRBJ2-7
CASSSSGTGLIGELFF	TGTGCCAGTAGTTCGTCCGGGACAGGGTTAATCGGGGAGCTGTTTTTT	TRBV19	TRBD1	-	TRBJ2-2
CASSLWTSGSYEQYF	TGTGCCAGCAGTTTATGGACTAGCGGGAGTTACGAGCAGTACTTC	TRBV27	TRBD2	-	TRBJ2-7
CASSPTQGALWEKLFF	TGTGCCAGCAGTCCGACTCAGGGGGCGCTTTGGGAAAAACTGTTTTTT	TRBV28	TRBD1	-	TRBJ1-4
CASRTSGSGETQYF	TGTGCCAGCAGGACTAGCGGGAGCGGAGAGACCCAGTACTTC	TRBV28	TRBD2	-	TRBJ2-5
CASSSRETGELFF	TGTGCCAGCAGCTCTAGAGAAACCGGGGAGCTGTTTTTT	TRBV21-1	-	-	TRBJ2-2
CASSADPGWGLQPQHF	TGTGCCAGCAGTGCGGACCCAGGGTGGGGGCTTCAGCCCCAGCATTTT	TRBV6-1	-	-	TRBJ1-5
CASSLPGTANTEAFF	TGCGCCAGCAGCCTTCCCGGGACAGCGAACACTGAAGCTTTCTTT	TRBV4-1	TRBD1	-	TRBJ1-1
CATSRDRPGTGQLGEQYF	TGTGCCACCAGCAGAGACCGCCCCGGGACAGGTCAGCTTGGGGAGCAGTACTTC	TRBV15	TRBD1	once	TRBJ2-7
CASSWGLSYEQYF	TGTGCCAGCAGCTGGGGCCTCTCCTACGAGCAGTACTTC	TRBV5-6	-	-	TRBJ2-7
CASSVNLRNEGAYNSPLHF	TGTGCCAGCAGCGTAAACCTCCGAAACGAAGGAGCCTATAATTCACCCCTCCACTTT	TRBV9	-	-	TRBJ1-6
CASSLTSGGFYNEQFF	TGCGCCAGCAGCTTAACCAGCGGAGGCTTTTACAATGAGCAGTTCTTC	TRBV5-1	-	-	TRBJ2-1
CASSPGDDSNQPQHF	TGTGCCAGCAGCCCTGGGGATGATAGCAATCAGCCCCAGCATTTT	TRBV7-9	-	-	TRBJ1-5
CASSSRQGIAEKLFF	TGTGCCAGCAGTTCTAGACAGGGTATCGCAGAAAAACTGTTTTTT	TRBV27	TRBD1	-	TRBJ1-4
CASSPDPGLAGWWQFF	TGTGCCAGCAGCCCCGACCCGGGACTAGCGGGTTGGTGGCAGTTCTTC	TRBV7-9	TRBD2	-	TRBJ2-1
CASTTGTLKYKFSNQPQHF	TGTGCCAGCACCACCGGGACGTTAAAGTACAAATTCAGCAATCAGCCCCAGCATTTT	TRBV21-1	-	-	TRBJ1-5
CASSLGGVPYEQYF	TGTGCCAGCAGCTTGGGGGGGGTCCCCTACGAGCAGTACTTC	TRBV11-2	TRBD2	-	TRBJ2-7
CASSQTPAAAYEQYF	TGCGCCAGCAGCCAGACCCCCGCGGCGGCCTACGAGCAGTACTTC	TRBV4-1	-	-	TRBJ2-7
CASSGDSHGYTF	TGTGCCAGCAGCGGGGACAGCCATGGCTACACCTTC	TRBV5-6	TRBD1	-	TRBJ1-2
CASSSGTSGGTDTQYF	TGTGCCAGCAGTTCGGGAACTAGCGGGGGAACAGATACGCAGTATTTT	TRBV27	TRBD2	-	TRBJ2-3
CASSQDRSHYEQYF	TGCGCCAGCAGCCAAGATCGCAGCCACTACGAGCAGTACTTC	TRBV4-3	-	-	TRBJ2-7
CASSLPGDTEAFF	TGTGCCAGCAGCTTACCGGGGGACACTGAAGCTTTCTTT	TRBV7-9	-	once	TRBJ1-1
CASSPLAAILSYEQYF	TGTGCCAGCAGCCCTTTGGCGGCTATACTTTCCTACGAGCAGTACTTC	TRBV9	-	once	TRBJ2-7
CASSQTQLEPQHF	TGTGCCAGCAGTCAAACGCAACTCGAGCCCCAGCATTTT	TRBV2	-	few	TRBJ1-5
CASSQAQTLYTGELFF	TGCGCCAGCAGCCAAGCCCAGACCTTATACACCGGGGAGCTGTTTTTT	TRBV4-1	-	-	TRBJ2-2
CASSVTGGTYEQYF	TGTGCCAGCAGCGTGACAGGGGGAACCTACGAGCAGTACTTC	TRBV9	TRBD1	-	TRBJ2-7
CASSVGGETYEQYF	TGTGCCAGCAGCGTAGGCGGGGAAACGTACGAGCAGTACTTC	TRBV9	-	-	TRBJ2-7
CASSLAETQYF	TGTGCCAGCAGCTTGGCCGAGACCCAGTACTTC	TRBV5-6	-	few	TRBJ2-5
CATRGLSSYEQYF	TGTGCCACCCGCGGCCTGAGCTCCTACGAGCAGTACTTC	TRBV19	-	-	TRBJ2-7
CASSVEATGELFF	TGTGCCAGCAGCGTAGAAGCGACCGGGGAGCTGTTTTTT	TRBV9	-	once	TRBJ2-2
CASSQDRGMGYGYTF	TGCGCCAGCAGCCAAGACAGGGGAATGGGGTATGGCTACACCTTC	TRBV4-1	-	-	TRBJ1-2
CASSFQQDGGYTF	TGTGCCAGCAGCTTTCAACAGGACGGTGGCTACACCTTC	TRBV5-6	-	-	TRBJ1-2
CASSDPQEYTDTQYF	TGTGCCAGCAGTGACCCGCAGGAGTACACAGATACGCAGTATTTT	TRBV2	-	-	TRBJ2-3
CASSMKSVSPLHF	TGTGCCAGTAGTATGAAGTCGGTATCACCCCTCCACTTT	TRBV19	-	-	TRBJ1-6
CAWSVGTGYNEQFF	TGTGCCTGGAGTGTAGGGACAGGGTACAATGAGCAGTTCTTC	TRBV30	TRBD1	-	TRBJ2-1
CAISESLEYDLNSPLHF	TGTGCCATCAGTGAGTCCTTGGAGTACGACTTGAATTCACCCCTCCACTTT	TRBV10-3	-	-	TRBJ1-6
CSVVDRDYEQYF	TGCAGCGTTGTGGACAGGGACTACGAGCAGTACTTC	TRBV29-1	TRBD1	-	TRBJ2-7
CASSQVPNTEKLFF	TGCGCCAGCAGCCAAGTCCCGAATACTGAAAAACTGTTTTTT	TRBV4-1	-	-	TRBJ1-4
CASSINVGEGVTEAFF	TGTGCCAGTAGTATAAACGTCGGGGAGGGAGTAACTGAAGCTTTCTTT	TRBV19	-	-	TRBJ1-1